A single TCR beta chain is shown here with its context. CDR3 length: 14 residues. Per the germline V gene, CDR1 is MGHDK and CDR2 is SYGVNS. V was clipped by 4 bases and J by 3 bases; unmatched bases: 3. Assay: immunoSEQ multiplex PCR; the TCRdb copy retains only in-frame clones and omits some. There are tens of thousands of clones in the sample; about 80% occur only once, and 6% to 8.5% lies in the top ten. This sample is part of a study of blood T cell repertoires in COVID-19. The sample was peripheral blood. The chain employs TRBV25-1 and TRBJ2-5; 9 bases map to TRBD1. This TCR was recovered from a man aged 70 or older with acute or convalescent COVID-19. CDR3 amino acids: CASSGWTGEETQYF. Here the CDR3 DNA reads TGTGCCAGCAGTGGCTGGACAGGGGAAGAGACCCAGTACTTC. Supplemented by reference TRBV25-1 and TRBJ2-5, the full variable domain reads EADIYQTPRYLVIGTGKKITLECSQTMGHDKMYWYQQDPGMELHLIHYSYGVNSTEKGDLSSESTVSRIRTEHFPLTLESARPSHTSQYLCASSGWTGEETQYFGPGTRLLVL.